This T cell receptor beta chain was sequenced in a study of blood T cells in healthy people across ages. CDR3 size: 17 residues. CDR1 is LGHNA, CDR2 YSLEER, per germline. The ends were cut back, 0 bases at V and 6 bases at J, with 15 bases in the middle. Through a sample-barcoded 5' primer and a J-beta primer mix, a second PCR was run for 7 to 11 cycles. Each CDR3 protein is one row after TCRdb ran MiXCR on the 5' RACE reads. The table has approximately 800,000 distinct CDR3 sequences, 55% to 75% seen once. The sequence was collected from a man aged 30 to 45 in good health. The chain has TRBV4-3 and TRBJ1-6; D is uncertain. Material: blood. DNA of the CDR3: TGCGCCAGCAGCCAAGAACCTGCCGGGATCCTTAATTCACCCCTCCACTTT. Amino acid sequence: CASSQEPAGILNSPLHF.